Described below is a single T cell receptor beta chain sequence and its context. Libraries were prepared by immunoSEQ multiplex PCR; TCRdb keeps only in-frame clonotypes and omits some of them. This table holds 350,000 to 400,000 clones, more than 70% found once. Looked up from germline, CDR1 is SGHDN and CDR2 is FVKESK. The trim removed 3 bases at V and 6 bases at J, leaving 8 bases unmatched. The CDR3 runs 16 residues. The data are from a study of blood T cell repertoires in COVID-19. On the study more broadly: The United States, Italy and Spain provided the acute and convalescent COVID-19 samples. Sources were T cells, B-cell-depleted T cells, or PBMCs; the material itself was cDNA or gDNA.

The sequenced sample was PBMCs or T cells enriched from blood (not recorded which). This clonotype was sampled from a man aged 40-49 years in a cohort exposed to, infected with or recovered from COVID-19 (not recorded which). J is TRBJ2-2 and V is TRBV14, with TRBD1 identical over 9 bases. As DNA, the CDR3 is TGTGCCAGCAGCCAGGCCGGGACAGGGAGGGCCGGGGAGCTGTTTTTT. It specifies CASSQAGTGRAGELFF.